These 21 T cell receptor beta chains were sequenced from one sample in a study of cytomegalovirus exposure and HLA in healthy donors. Researchers ran the PCR with 60 Vbeta and 13 Jbeta primers. The protocol was immunoSEQ multiplex PCR, while the TCRdb copy is restricted to in-frame clones and leaves out a portion. Among around 180,000 clones listed, around 80% were seen once. The sequenced material came from PBMCs. Receptors originate from a woman younger than 30 in good health and CMV-seropositive.

The rearrangement uses TRBV5-4 and TRBJ1-1, with D perhaps matching TRBD1 (5 bases). Trimming pared 5 bases from V and 1 base from J, leaving 12 bases between. The CDR3 length is 14 residues. CDR1 is SGHNT, CDR2 YYREEE, per germline (reference sequence). As DNA, the CDR3 is TGTGCCAGCAGTTCTGACGGGGGGAACACTGAAGCTTTCTTT. Its protein is CASSSDGGNTEAFF.

The genes are TRBV5-1 and TRBJ2-2, with D perhaps TRBD1 (7 bases). The germline gives CDR1 SGHRS, CDR2 YFSETQ. V lost 4 bases and J lost 6, with 13 bases in between. The CDR3 contains 14 residues. The CDR3 nucleotides read TGCGCCAGCAGCAGAACAGGGGAGGCCGGGGAGCTGTTTTTT. The encoded protein is CASSRTGEAGELFF.

The chain combines TRBV7-9 with TRBJ2-7; 9 nucleotides align to TRBD2. CDR1 is SEHNR and CDR2 is FQNEAQ in the germline V gene (reference sequence). CDR3 length: 16 residues. The CDR3 reads CSSSLATASGVREQYV. CDR3 coding DNA: TGTTCCAGCAGCTTAGCTACGGCTAGCGGGGTTCGCGAGCAGTACGTC.

J is TRBJ1-2 and V is TRBV5-4; 7 bases line up with TRBD1. The CDR3 length is 14 residues. CDR1 is SGHNT, CDR2 YYREEE, per germline (reference sequence). Germline trimming cut 0 bases from V and 1 base from J; bases unmatched to any gene: 0. Here the CDR3 DNA reads TGTGCCAGCAGCTTGGACAGGGGTAACTATGGCTACACCTTC. Translating it yields CASSLDRGNYGYTF.

V gene TRBV7-2 combines with J gene TRBJ2-1; possibly TRBD1 for D (6 bases). The CDR3 runs 15 residues. The germline CDR1 and CDR2 sequences are SGHTA and FQGNSA. With 4 bases removed from V and 3 bases from J, the gap between germline ends came to 13 bases. The CDR3 nucleotides read TGTGCCAGCAGCTCGTCGCTGGACAGCTACAATGAGCAGTTCTTC. This encodes CASSSSLDSYNEQFF.

The chain combines TRBV19 with TRBJ1-5; no definite D call. Germline loops: CDR1 LNHDA, CDR2 SQIVND (reference sequence). The CDR3 spans 14 residues. V lost 8 bases and J lost 7, with 18 bases in between. The CDR3: CASHPGRVGQPQHF. Here the CDR3 DNA reads TGTGCCAGTCATCCCGGGAGGGTAGGGCAGCCCCAGCATTTT.

V is TRBV9 and J is TRBJ2-3, with 7 bases lining up with TRBD2. With 4 bases clipped from V and 4 bases from J, the junction kept 9 bases outside the gene matches. From germline, CDR1 is SGDLS and CDR2 YYNGEE. The CDR3 length is 15 residues. CDR3 sequence reads: CASSPRGERADTQYF. As DNA, the CDR3 is TGTGCCAGCAGCCCCCGGGGGGAGAGGGCAGATACGCAGTATTTT.

The chain joins TRBV29-1 to TRBJ1-2; D perhaps matches TRBD1 (6 bases). Trimming removed 0 bases at V and 2 bases at J, with 10 bases between. CDR3 size: 14 residues. Germline values: CDR1 SQVTM, CDR2 ANQGSEA. CDR3 amino acids: CSVEDRQGNYGYTF. In DNA, the CDR3 is TGCAGCGTTGAAGATCGTCAGGGGAACTATGGCTACACCTTC. The full variable domain, in which reference TRBV29-1 and TRBJ1-2 provide the parts outside the CDR3, is SAVISQKPSRDICQRGTSLTIQCQVDSQVTMMFWYRQQPGQSLTLIATANQGSEATYESGFVIDKFPISRPNLTFSTLTVSNMSPEDSSIYLCSVEDRQGNYGYTFGSGTRLTVV.

V is TRBV30 and J is TRBJ1-4; D possibly corresponds to TRBD1 (6 bases). The germline CDR1 and CDR2 sequences are GTSNPN and SVGIG (reference sequence). V lost 2 bases and J 5 bases, leaving 21 bases between the germline ends. The CDR3 length is 17 residues. CDR3: CAWSPYPRGTPNEKLFF. DNA of the CDR3: TGTGCCTGGAGTCCCTACCCCCGAGGGACACCGAATGAAAAACTGTTTTTT.

V and J are TRBV7-9 and TRBJ2-7; D remains ambiguous. Germline V gene lookup returns CDR1 SEHNR and CDR2 FQNEAQ (reference sequence). V shed 5 bases and J shed 3 bases, with 20 bases lying between them. The CDR3 runs to 16 residues. The CDR3 reads CASSPLDSLILYEQYV. For the CDR3, the DNA is TGTGCCAGCAGCCCCCTCGACTCACTTATCCTCTACGAGCAGTACGTC.

This chain connects TRBV7-9 to TRBJ1-4, with a tentative D call TRBD1 (6 bases). The CDR3 spans 15 residues. CDR1 and CDR2 from the germline V gene are SEHNR and FQNEAQ (reference sequence). With 5 bases removed from V and 4 bases from J, the gap between germline ends came to 14 bases. The CDR3 spells CASSLTQGHNEKLFF. DNA for the CDR3: TGTGCCAGCAGCCTTACACAGGGACATAATGAAAAACTGTTTTTT.

This chain links TRBV7-9 with TRBJ2-5, with D tentatively TRBD2 (6 bases). The V end was cut by 4 bases, the J end by 5 bases, with 8 bases between. CDR3 length: 12 residues. The germline V gene has CDR1 SEHNR and CDR2 FQNEAQ (reference sequence). The CDR3 loop reads CASSWSGETQYF. For the CDR3, the DNA is TGTGCCAGCAGCTGGAGCGGGGAGACCCAGTACTTC.

This clone was found once. The chain carries TRBV6-4 and TRBJ1-5; 7 positions agree with TRBD1. The CDR3 has 20 amino acids. Germline V gives CDR1 MRHNA, CDR2 SNTAGT. Trimming cost V 2 bases and J 0 bases; bases outside gene matches: 16. CDR3 DNA sequence: TGTGCCAGCAGTGACACGGGACAGCCGACCCTTAAAATTAGCAATCAGCCCCAGCATTTT. Amino acids: CASSDTGQPTLKISNQPQHF.

V and J are TRBV9 and TRBJ2-3; D might be TRBD1 (6 bases). The germline CDR1 and CDR2 sequences are SGDLS and YYNGEE. The V gene lost 6 bases and the J gene lost 2 bases, with 16 bases spanning the gap. This CDR3 region has 15 residues. The CDR3 DNA follows: TGTGCCAGCACCGGGGACACAATGAACACAGATACGCAGTATTTT. This codes for CASTGDTMNTDTQYF.

This clone was picked up a small number of times. The chain employs TRBV19 and TRBJ1-2, with TRBD1 identical over 8 bases. The CDR3 sequence is 17 residues long. With V trimmed by 3 bases and J by 5 bases, 14 bases remained unmatched. CDR1 and CDR2 (germline): LNHDA, SQIVND (reference sequence). Written as DNA, the CDR3 is TGTGCCAGTAGTATGTGGGGGGACAGGACTCAAGAATATGGCTACACCTTC. As protein: CASSMWGDRTQEYGYTF. Complete variable domain (other parts from reference TRBV19 and TRBJ1-2): DGGITQSPKYLFRKEGQNVTLSCEQNLNHDAMYWYRQDPGQGLRLIYYSQIVNDFQKGDIAEGYSVSREKKESFPLTVTSAQKNPTAFYLCASSMWGDRTQEYGYTFGSGTRLTVV.

V gene TRBV5-1 combines with J gene TRBJ2-7, with TRBD1 matching over 8 bases. The CDR3 spans 15 residues. V was pared by 0 bases and J by 4 bases, with 6 bases of the junction left unmatched. Germline lookup yields CDR1 SGHRS and CDR2 YFSETQ. This chain's CDR3 is CASSLGTGGWYEQYF. The CDR3 DNA follows: TGCGCCAGCAGCTTGGGAACAGGGGGTTGGTACGAGCAGTACTTC.

The chain couples TRBV5-1 to TRBJ2-3; D not certain. Per germline, CDR1 SGHRS and CDR2 YFSETQ. The V gene lost 5 bases and the J gene lost 10 bases, with 14 bases spanning the gap. The CDR3 totals 12 residues. CDR3: CASRVDFDAQYF. In nucleotides, the CDR3 is TGCGCCAGCAGGGTTGACTTCGATGCGCAGTATTTT.

A few counts support this clone. The chain couples TRBV5-6 to TRBJ2-1; D might be TRBD2 (6 bases). The length of the CDR3 is 12 residues. V was shortened by 6 bases and J by 8 bases, with 12 bases between the two germline ends. Germline V gene data show CDR1 as SGHDT and CDR2 as YYEEEE. CDR3 sequence reads: CASTKAGYEQFF. For the CDR3, the DNA is TGTGCCAGCACCAAGGCGGGATATGAGCAGTTCTTC.

This chain links TRBV27 with TRBJ1-2; D perhaps matches TRBD1 (5 bases). The V gene's germline CDR1 is MNHEY and CDR2 SMNVEV (reference sequence). The CDR3 extends over 11 amino acids. V shed 6 bases and J shed 4 bases, with 6 bases lying between them. This CDR3 reads CASRGVYGYTF. Here the CDR3 DNA reads TGTGCCAGCAGAGGGGTCTATGGCTACACCTTC.

This clone showed up just once. The V call is TRBV5-1, the J call TRBJ2-6, with D perhaps TRBD2 (5 bases). Trimming took off 4 bases at V and 2 bases at J, with 13 bases between the two ends. This CDR3 comprises 16 residues. CDR1 and CDR2 (germline): SGHRS, YFSETQ. The CDR3 DNA sequence: TGCGCCAGCAGCCCCGGGGTTCTCCCTGGGGCCAACGTCCTGACTTTC. This encodes CASSPGVLPGANVLTF.

The rearrangement links TRBV19 to TRBJ1-2; a weak D match, TRBD1 (6 bases). The CDR3 covers 14 residues. The V gene's germline CDR1 is LNHDA and CDR2 SQIVND (reference sequence). V was shortened by 0 bases and J by 4 bases, with 9 bases between the two germline ends. The CDR3 nucleotides read TGTGCCAGTAGTATAGAGGACAGCTTCTATGGCTACACCTTC. Amino acid sequence: CASSIEDSFYGYTF.